This T cell receptor (beta chain) was profiled in a study of blood T cell repertoires in COVID-19. V was clipped by 8 bases and J by 2 bases; unmatched bases: 7. The CDR3 contains 14 residues. CDR1 is MNHEY, CDR2 SMNVEV, per germline (reference sequence). Data came from immunoSEQ multiplex PCR; TCRdb stores just in-frame clones and leaves some out. The sample holds roughly 230,000 clones, nearly 90% seen once. This chain joins TRBV27 and TRBJ2-3; 7 positions agree with TRBD2. The specimen sequenced was peripheral blood. This TCR was sampled from an older woman with COVID-19, enrolled during active disease. The DNA of the CDR3 is TGTGCCAGCGGCCAGCGGGGATACACAGATACGCAGTATTTT. Translation gives CASGQRGYTDTQYF.